A single sample is the source of the 14 T cell receptor beta chains below, sequenced in a study of PD-L1 blockade in urothelial cancer. As for time point: pretreatment peripheral blood. TCRdb keeps only in-frame clones here, not all; method: immunoSEQ multiplex PCR. The table lists about 81,000 clones, 70% to 90% of them singletons. The source material was PBMCs, sampled around atezolizumab (anti-PD-L1) treatment. The receptors shown here come from a man aged 35 to 55 with urothelial cancer.

This CDR3 is CATQTGSHQPQHF. CDR3 nucleotides: TGTGCCACCCAGACAGGGTCCCATCAGCCCCAGCATTTT. This sequence joins TRBV19 and TRBJ1-5; 7 bases are shared with TRBD1. This CDR3 has 13 residues. J gave up 5 bases and V 10 bases, and 8 bases lay outside the gene matches. CDR1 is LNHDA and CDR2 is SQIVND in the germline V gene (reference sequence).

This chain's CDR3 is CAIRTVPMNTEAFF. The CDR3 coding sequence is TGTGCCATCAGAACAGTTCCTATGAACACTGAAGCTTTCTTT. The gene calls are TRBV10-3 and TRBJ1-1; no clear D gene. The CDR3 has 14 residues. Germline V gene lookup returns CDR1 ENHRY and CDR2 SYGVKD. The germline V and J ends were trimmed by 6 bases and 0 bases, with 11 bases remaining between them.

The chain joins TRBV5-1 to TRBJ2-4; 7 bases line up with TRBD1. Germline CDR1 SGHRS, CDR2 YFSETQ. The V and J ends lost 1 base and 5 bases, in that order; junction bases with no gene match: 3. There are 14 residues in the CDR3. CDR3 nucleotide sequence: TGCGCCAGCAGCTTGACAGGGGTAGAAAACATTCAGTACTTC. It encodes CASSLTGVENIQYF.

This chain connects TRBV2 to TRBJ1-3, with D possibly being TRBD1 (5 bases). The CDR3 runs to 14 residues. Looked up from germline, CDR1 is SNHLY and CDR2 is FYNNEI. V shed 6 bases and J shed 4 bases, with 13 bases lying between them. This chain's CDR3 is CASSDGGVGNTIYF. In DNA form, the CDR3 reads TGTGCCAGCAGCGACGGAGGGGTGGGAAACACCATATATTTT.

This clone was counted a few times. This chain uses TRBV27 with TRBJ1-1; 11 bases match TRBD1. Germline CDR1 and CDR2: MNHEY and SMNVEV (reference sequence). Trimming removed 7 bases from V and 9 bases from J; junction bases left unmatched: 16. This CDR3 spans 16 amino acids. The CDR3 bases are TGTGCCAGCATAAGAACTTCCGGGACAGGGGGGGGTAAAGCTTTCTTT. Residues: CASIRTSGTGGGKAFF.

This chain joins TRBV5-8 and TRBJ2-5; 8 bases match TRBD1. Unmatched junction bases numbered 5, after V lost 4 bases and J lost 0 bases. In germline, CDR1 is SGHTS, CDR2 YDEGEE. This CDR3 is built from 15 residues. In DNA form, the CDR3 reads TGTGCCAGCAGCCGACAGGGGATGTACCAAGAGACCCAGTACTTC. This gives the protein CASSRQGMYQETQYF.

This clone was observed a handful of times. The chain employs TRBV5-4 and TRBJ2-3; 9 nucleotides line up with TRBD2. Per germline, CDR1 SGHNT and CDR2 YYREEE (reference sequence). Losses at the gene ends were 0 bases for V and 4 bases for J; bases not matched to a gene: 6. The CDR3 is 16 amino acids. CDR3 region: CASSLGAGGPADTQYF. CDR3 nucleotides: TGTGCCAGCAGCTTGGGGGCGGGAGGGCCCGCAGATACGCAGTATTTT.

Here the CDR3 DNA reads TGTGCCAGCAGCCTCCACGTGGAGACGGGTAGCAATCAGCCCCAGCATTTT. Translated, it gives CASSLHVETGSNQPQHF. The V gene is TRBV4-2, the J gene TRBJ1-5; the D is unclear. CDR3 length: 17 residues. The V and J ends lost 4 bases and 0 bases respectively, with 16 bases between them. The germline V gene has CDR1 LGHNA and CDR2 YNFKEQ.

This clone appeared once. The CDR3 coding sequence is TGTGCCAGCAGCTCCGTACAGGGGGCGTCCTACGAGCAGTACTTC. Protein sequence: CASSSVQGASYEQYF. The chain is built from TRBV13 and TRBJ2-7; TRBD1 aligns across 9 bases. Germline trimming cut 4 bases from V and 1 base from J; bases unmatched to any gene: 5. The length of the CDR3 is 15 residues. Per germline, CDR1 PRHDT and CDR2 FYEKMQ (reference sequence).

The V call is TRBV25-1, the J call TRBJ1-1; no clear D gene. The V gene lost 7 bases and the J gene lost 3 bases, with 12 bases spanning the gap. The CDR3 is 13 amino acids. CDR1 is MGHDK and CDR2 is SYGVNS in the germline V gene. DNA of the CDR3: TGTGCCAGCATTGGGTCCGGGTACACTGAAGCTTTCTTT. Its translation: CASIGSGYTEAFF. Based on the CDR3 plus reference TRBV25-1 and TRBJ1-1, the full variable domain is EADIYQTPRYLVIGTGKKITLECSQTMGHDKMYWYQQDPGMELHLIHYSYGVNSTEKGDLSSESTVSRIRTEHFPLTLESARPSHTSQYLCASIGSGYTEAFFGQGTRLTVV.

V and J are TRBV6-4 and TRBJ2-1; TRBD2 matches 10 bases. Looked up from germline, CDR1 is MRHNA and CDR2 is SNTAGT. V was clipped by 2 bases and J by 9 bases; unmatched bases: 7. The CDR3 runs 15 residues. The CDR3 protein is CASSDQGLARAEQFF. CDR3 coding DNA: TGTGCCAGCAGTGACCAGGGACTAGCGAGGGCTGAGCAGTTCTTC.

The CDR3 DNA is TGTGCCAGCAGCTTAGATACTAGCGGGATAGAGACCCAGTACTTC. It yields the protein CASSLDTSGIETQYF. V usage is TRBV7-2 and J usage is TRBJ2-5; 10 nucleotides agree with TRBD2. The germline V gene has CDR1 SGHTA and CDR2 FQGNSA. Trimming removed 1 base from V and 4 bases from J; junction bases left unmatched: 3. The CDR3 has 15 residues.

J is TRBJ2-7 and V is TRBV9; 8 bases fit TRBD2. Germline V gene sequence: CDR1 SGDLS, CDR2 YYNGEE. The CDR3 is made up of 15 amino acids. The ends lost 4 bases at V and 7 bases at J; junction bases unmatched: 13. This chain's CDR3 is CASSPSPAGAGEQYF. The CDR3 DNA reads TGTGCCAGCAGCCCTAGCCCAGCGGGAGCTGGTGAGCAGTACTTC.

This clone was seen more than once but under ten times. The J gene is TRBJ1-3, the V gene TRBV29-1; D is undetermined. The germline CDR1 and CDR2 sequences are SQVTM and ANQGSEA. V was trimmed by 6 bases and J by 0 bases, leaving 9 bases between them. The length of the CDR3 is 13 residues. Here the CDR3 reads CSVATPSGNTIYF. DNA of the CDR3: TGCAGCGTCGCGACACCCTCTGGAAACACCATATATTTT.